This TCR beta chain was sequenced in a study of cytomegalovirus exposure and HLA in healthy donors. Study findings and constraints: Accounts indicate the classifier identified cytomegalovirus status with strong specificity and sensitivity. Later analysis found that TCR beta chains associated with HLA were more clonally expanded than other, equally common chains. Follow-up analysis seemed to connect common viral pathogens with several of the most significant clusters identified.

In the PCR, 60 Vbeta and 13 Jbeta primers were used. Using immunoSEQ multiplex PCR, the repertoire was profiled, and TCRdb retains in-frame clones only, with some absent. The repertoire consists of around 200,000 clones, with roughly four fifths occurring once and the leading ten covering approximately 2%. About this clone itself: Its target is not known.

Sequencing was done on a sample of PBMCs. The sequence was collected from a man in his thirties or forties in good health and CMV-seronegative.

The CDR3: CASSFPHFEQYF. CDR3 DNA sequence: TGTGCCAGCAGTTTCCCCCACTTCGAGCAGTACTTC. V usage is TRBV28 and J usage is TRBJ2-7; D call uncertain. Looked up from germline, CDR1 is MDHEN and CDR2 is SYDVKM. The CDR3 is 12 residues long. V gave up 3 bases and J gave up 6 bases, with 9 bases separating them.